One sample yielded the 17 T cell receptor beta chains listed below, sequenced in a study of T-cell memory formation after mild COVID-19. TCRdb re-analysed the 5' RACE reads in MiXCR, keeping a single row per CDR3 protein. The sample carries fewer than 600,000 distinct CDR3 sequences, roughly 21% recorded once. The sequenced sample was PBMCs or a T cell subset sorted from them (not recorded which). The receptors originated from an adult woman who had mild COVID-19 (a few samples of this study predate the infection). Cell type and time point are not known.

The genes are TRBV4-1 and TRBJ2-5; 9 nucleotides line up with TRBD1. V shed 4 bases, J shed 1 base, and the junction held 10 bases outside the gene matches. This CDR3 has 17 amino acids. CDR1 is MGHRA, CDR2 YSYEKL, per germline. CDR3 sequence reads: CASSPTRGQGRQETQYF. The CDR3, as DNA: TGCGCCAGCAGCCCAACTAGGGGACAGGGTCGCCAAGAGACCCAGTACTTC.

The sample holds a few counts of this clonotype. This chain links TRBV5-4 with TRBJ2-3; no reliable D call. Germline V gene lookup returns CDR1 SGHNT and CDR2 YYREEE (reference sequence). The CDR3 covers 16 residues. V lost 2 bases and J 1 base, leaving 14 bases between the germline ends. CDR3: CASSFGSTAGTDTQYF. In nucleotides, the CDR3 is TGTGCCAGCAGCTTTGGGTCTACGGCGGGCACAGATACGCAGTATTTT.

This clonotype was counted between two and nine times. The chain combines TRBV2 with TRBJ2-1; 11 nucleotides agree with TRBD1. Looked up from germline, CDR1 is SNHLY and CDR2 is FYNNEI. The CDR3 runs 17 residues. J gave up 8 bases and V 6 bases, and 15 bases lay outside the gene matches. CDR3 coding DNA: TGTGCCAGCAGGAGGATCCTCAGGGACAGGGGGGTCCATGAGCAGTTCTTC. Amino acids: CASRRILRDRGVHEQFF. The complete variable domain, with remaining parts taken from reference TRBV2 and TRBJ2-1, reads EPEVTQTPSHQVTQMGQEVILRCVPISNHLYFYWYRQILGQKVEFLVSFYNNEISEKSEIFDDQFSVERPDGSNFTLKIRSTKLEDSAMYFCASRRILRDRGVHEQFFGPGTRLTVL.

The sample holds one count of this clonotype. The rearrangement joins TRBV3-1 to TRBJ1-4; D is ambiguous. CDR3 length equals 18 residues. Germline CDR1 LGHDT, CDR2 YNNKEL (reference sequence). V was cut by 1 base and J by 0 bases, with 15 bases left in between. The CDR3 spells CASSQAGFGPATNEKLFF. The CDR3, as DNA: TGTGCCAGCAGCCAAGCGGGGTTCGGGCCGGCAACTAATGAAAAACTGTTTTTT.

The chain joins TRBV19 to TRBJ2-5; 7 bases fit TRBD2. CDR1 and CDR2 from the germline V gene are LNHDA and SQIVND (reference sequence). V shed 3 bases, J shed 1 base, and the junction held 8 bases outside the gene matches. The length of the CDR3 is 16 residues. CDR3 in DNA: TGTGCCAGTAGTATCCAGCGGGGAGTCATCCAAGAGACCCAGTACTTC. Encoded protein: CASSIQRGVIQETQYF.

The V call is TRBV4-2, the J call TRBJ1-1; 9 nucleotides match TRBD1. V gave up 4 bases and J gave up 3 bases; unmatched junction bases: 9. CDR3 length: 16 amino acids. The germline V gene has CDR1 LGHNA and CDR2 YNFKEQ. CDR3 protein: CASSLRTGAVDTEAFF. The CDR3 DNA sequence: TGTGCCAGCAGCCTCAGGACAGGGGCGGTGGACACTGAAGCTTTCTTT.

The chain recombines TRBV3-1 with TRBJ1-3; maybe TRBD1 (5 bases). Trimming left V 1 base short and J 5 bases short, with 9 bases between. This CDR3 comprises 14 residues. The V gene's germline CDR1 is LGHDT and CDR2 YNNKEL (reference sequence). This CDR3 reads CASSQGGGRNTIYF. The CDR3 coding sequence is TGTGCCAGCAGCCAAGGGGGGGGAAGAAACACCATATATTTT.

This clonotype was recorded many times. The chain joins TRBV7-2 to TRBJ1-4; D is unclear. The CDR3 runs 17 residues. Trimming cost V 5 bases and J 0 bases, with 16 bases left between them. Germline CDR1 SGHTA, CDR2 FQGNSA. In nucleotides, the CDR3 is TGTGCCAGCAGCCCCGGCGGAGGGCGTGCAACTAATGAAAAACTGTTTTTT. Translation gives CASSPGGGRATNEKLFF.

The chain employs TRBV12-3 or TRBV12-4 and TRBJ1-4; D remains ambiguous. V lost 6 bases, J lost 7 bases, and 15 bases lay in between. The CDR3 spans 14 residues. Here the CDR3 reads CASSGHNPFEKLFF. CDR3 DNA sequence: TGTGCCAGCAGCGGCCATAACCCGTTTGAAAAACTGTTTTTT.

This clonotype was detected only once. The chain carries TRBV6-1 and TRBJ1-6; 9 bases align to TRBD1. V dropped 5 bases and J dropped 10; count of bases not matched to a gene: 12. This CDR3 has 16 amino acids. The germline gives CDR1 MNHNS, CDR2 SASEGT. DNA of the CDR3: TGTGCCAGCAGTTCCCGGACAGGGGCCGCCGGCTCACCCCTCCACTTT. Translated: CASSSRTGAAGSPLHF.

This clonotype was observed a handful of times. The rearrangement uses TRBV4-2 and TRBJ2-3; TRBD2 matches at 9 bases. Germline V gives CDR1 LGHNA, CDR2 YNFKEQ. The CDR3 has 16 amino acids. V lost 0 bases to trimming and J lost 4 bases; unmatched junction nucleotides: 5. The CDR3: CASSQELQRGADTQYF. For the CDR3, the DNA is TGTGCCAGCAGCCAAGAGTTACAGCGGGGGGCAGATACGCAGTATTTT.

This clonotype was seen only a few times. This chain uses TRBV27 with TRBJ2-1; the match to TRBD1 covers 10 bases. V shed 1 base and J 2 bases; nucleotides not matched to a gene: 8. Germline V CDR1 and CDR2: MNHEY, SMNVEV (reference sequence). The CDR3 spans 18 residues. DNA of the CDR3: TGTGCCAGCAGTTTATGGGGACAGGGGCCAGCTGCCTACAATGAGCAGTTCTTC. Its translation: CASSLWGQGPAAYNEQFF.

In its sample, this clonotype was seen a few times. V usage is TRBV20-1 and J usage is TRBJ2-7; D possibly matches TRBD1 or TRBD2 (5 bases each). CDR3 length equals 13 residues. From germline, CDR1 is DFQATT and CDR2 SNEGSKA (reference sequence). The V and J ends lost 4 bases and 1 base respectively, with 11 bases between them. CDR3 amino acids: CSAKGRWSYEQYF. CDR3 bases: TGCAGTGCTAAGGGACGGTGGTCCTACGAGCAGTACTTC.

The chain uses TRBV3-1 and TRBJ2-1; D gene unclear. V lost 5 bases and J 3 bases, leaving 11 bases between the germline ends. From germline, CDR1 is LGHDT and CDR2 YNNKEL (reference sequence). This CDR3 has 14 residues. The CDR3 here is CASSSRGVYNEQFF. In DNA form, the CDR3 reads TGTGCCAGCAGCTCGAGAGGCGTCTACAATGAGCAGTTCTTC.

This clonotype has ten or more counts. This chain connects TRBV7-9 to TRBJ2-1; 9 bases are shared with TRBD1. The V gene's germline CDR1 is SEHNR and CDR2 FQNEAQ (reference sequence). This CDR3 has 19 amino acids. The J segment lost 1 base and the V segment lost 4 bases, leaving 14 bases of the junction unmatched. CDR3 coding DNA: TGTGCCAGCAGCTCGACCGGGACAGGGAAGTTTAGGTCCTACAATGAGCAGTTCTTC. Protein sequence: CASSSTGTGKFRSYNEQFF.

This clonotype was seen only a few times. This sequence joins TRBV7-9 and TRBJ2-5, with 9 positions matching TRBD2. The germline V gene encodes CDR1 SEHNR and CDR2 FQNEAQ (reference sequence). The CDR3 consists of 15 residues. V was clipped by 5 bases and J by 5 bases; unmatched bases: 9. CDR3 DNA: TGTGCCAGCAGCCCCGTAGCGGGAGCGGTGGAGACCCAGTACTTC. This encodes CASSPVAGAVETQYF.

This clonotype has a handful of counts. The genes are TRBV6-6 and TRBJ2-2; the match to TRBD2 covers 8 bases. Germline CDR1 and CDR2: MNHNY and SVGAGI (reference sequence). The V segment lost 2 bases and the J segment 7 bases; nucleotides outside the gene matches: 6. The CDR3 loop spans 15 amino acids. CDR3 DNA: TGTGCCAGCAGTTACCAGCGGGAGTCGGGCGGGGAGCTGTTTTTT. Translating it yields CASSYQRESGGELFF.